A selection of T cell receptor beta chains follows, all from one sample in a study of draining lymph node invasion in breast cancer. One entry per CDR3 protein, called by TCRdb with MiXCR from the bulk RNA-seq reads. The table includes 290 or so distinct CDR3 sequences, roughly a quarter detected once. The sequenced sample consisted of sorted memory Tregs from the tumor. These TCRs come from a female donor with luminal breast cancer. Each CDR3 is given with its conserved first and last residue. D genes are given only for firm matches. Where a row states a size, it is once, few, many or the class of an expanded clone; other rows omit it.

j_call: TRBJ1-5; v_call: TRBV7-9; d_call: -; clone_size: hyperexpanded; cdr3_aa: CASSFDKDQPQHF; cdr3_nt: TGTGCCAGCAGCTTTGATAAAGATCAGCCCCAGCATTTT
j_call: TRBJ1-5; v_call: TRBV20-1; d_call: TRBD1; clone_size: -; cdr3_aa: CSARVGDRGNQPQHF; cdr3_nt: TGCAGTGCTAGAGTAGGGGACAGGGGCAATCAGCCCCAGCATTTT
j_call: TRBJ2-2; v_call: TRBV6-5; d_call: -; clone_size: -; cdr3_aa: CASTLTQGSGELFF; cdr3_nt: TGTGCCAGCACCCTTACACAAGGGAGCGGGGAGCTGTTTTTT
j_call: TRBJ2-3; v_call: TRBV6-1; d_call: TRBD1; clone_size: few; cdr3_aa: CASSVNPGQASGGTQYF; cdr3_nt: TGTGCCAGCAGCGTCAATCCGGGACAGGCGTCAGGGGGTACGCAGTATTTT
j_call: TRBJ2-2; v_call: TRBV30; d_call: -; clone_size: few; cdr3_aa: CAWGGTETNTGELFF; cdr3_nt: TGTGCCTGGGGAGGGACAGAGACGAACACCGGGGAGCTGTTTTTT
j_call: TRBJ2-1; v_call: TRBV6-5; d_call: TRBD1; clone_size: -; cdr3_aa: CASSYKWTGGYEQFF; cdr3_nt: TGTGCCAGCAGTTACAAGTGGACAGGGGGTTATGAGCAGTTCTTC
j_call: TRBJ1-3; v_call: TRBV6-1; d_call: -; clone_size: -; cdr3_aa: CASRQSSGNTIYF; cdr3_nt: TGTGCCAGCCGACAGAGCTCTGGAAACACCATATATTTT
j_call: TRBJ1-4; v_call: TRBV9; d_call: -; clone_size: -; cdr3_aa: CASSGRGRAGEKLFF; cdr3_nt: TGTGCCAGCAGCGGCAGGGGTCGGGCTGGGGAAAAACTGTTTTTT
j_call: TRBJ2-1; v_call: TRBV20-1; d_call: -; clone_size: few; cdr3_aa: CSASGGGRENEQFF; cdr3_nt: TGCAGTGCTAGTGGCGGGGGCCGTGAGAATGAGCAGTTCTTC
j_call: TRBJ1-4; v_call: TRBV3-1; d_call: -; clone_size: few; cdr3_aa: CASSLRTGEKLFF; cdr3_nt: TGTGCCAGCAGCCTACGTACGGGTGAAAAACTGTTTTTT